This record covers a single T cell receptor (beta chain). These data come from a study of blood T cell repertoires in COVID-19. The overall study: Material from acute and convalescent COVID-19 was sourced from the United States, Italy and Spain. PBMCs, B-cell-depleted T cells, or T cells were the source of the cDNA or gDNA that made up the material.

Original analysis: Estimation of nucleated cell counts was performed using reference gene primer amplification. TCRdb's table, derived via immunoSEQ multiplex PCR, lists solely in-frame clones and lacks some. Clone size and V and J calls were adopted from that table, with D and trimming inferred from the DNA. The sample carries about 240,000 clones, approximately 80% recorded once. Germline loops: CDR1 SGHNT, CDR2 YENEEA. The trim removed 0 bases at V and 3 bases at J, leaving 6 bases unmatched. CDR3 length: 17 residues. What was sequenced was peripheral blood. The clonotype originates from a woman under 30 with acute or convalescent COVID-19. The chain links TRBV11-3 to TRBJ2-7; 12 bases are shared with TRBD2. The CDR3 region is CASSLDSSGRAHYEQYF. The CDR3 coding sequence is TGTGCCAGCAGCTTAGACTCTAGCGGGAGGGCACACTACGAGCAGTACTTC. The full variable domain, its missing parts supplied by reference TRBV11-3 and TRBJ2-7, is EAGVVQSPRYKIIEKKQPVAFWCNPISGHNTLYWYLQNLGQGPELLIRYENEEAVDDSQLPKDRFSAERLKGVDSTLKIQPAELGDSAVYLCASSLDSSGRAHYEQYFGPGTRLTVT.